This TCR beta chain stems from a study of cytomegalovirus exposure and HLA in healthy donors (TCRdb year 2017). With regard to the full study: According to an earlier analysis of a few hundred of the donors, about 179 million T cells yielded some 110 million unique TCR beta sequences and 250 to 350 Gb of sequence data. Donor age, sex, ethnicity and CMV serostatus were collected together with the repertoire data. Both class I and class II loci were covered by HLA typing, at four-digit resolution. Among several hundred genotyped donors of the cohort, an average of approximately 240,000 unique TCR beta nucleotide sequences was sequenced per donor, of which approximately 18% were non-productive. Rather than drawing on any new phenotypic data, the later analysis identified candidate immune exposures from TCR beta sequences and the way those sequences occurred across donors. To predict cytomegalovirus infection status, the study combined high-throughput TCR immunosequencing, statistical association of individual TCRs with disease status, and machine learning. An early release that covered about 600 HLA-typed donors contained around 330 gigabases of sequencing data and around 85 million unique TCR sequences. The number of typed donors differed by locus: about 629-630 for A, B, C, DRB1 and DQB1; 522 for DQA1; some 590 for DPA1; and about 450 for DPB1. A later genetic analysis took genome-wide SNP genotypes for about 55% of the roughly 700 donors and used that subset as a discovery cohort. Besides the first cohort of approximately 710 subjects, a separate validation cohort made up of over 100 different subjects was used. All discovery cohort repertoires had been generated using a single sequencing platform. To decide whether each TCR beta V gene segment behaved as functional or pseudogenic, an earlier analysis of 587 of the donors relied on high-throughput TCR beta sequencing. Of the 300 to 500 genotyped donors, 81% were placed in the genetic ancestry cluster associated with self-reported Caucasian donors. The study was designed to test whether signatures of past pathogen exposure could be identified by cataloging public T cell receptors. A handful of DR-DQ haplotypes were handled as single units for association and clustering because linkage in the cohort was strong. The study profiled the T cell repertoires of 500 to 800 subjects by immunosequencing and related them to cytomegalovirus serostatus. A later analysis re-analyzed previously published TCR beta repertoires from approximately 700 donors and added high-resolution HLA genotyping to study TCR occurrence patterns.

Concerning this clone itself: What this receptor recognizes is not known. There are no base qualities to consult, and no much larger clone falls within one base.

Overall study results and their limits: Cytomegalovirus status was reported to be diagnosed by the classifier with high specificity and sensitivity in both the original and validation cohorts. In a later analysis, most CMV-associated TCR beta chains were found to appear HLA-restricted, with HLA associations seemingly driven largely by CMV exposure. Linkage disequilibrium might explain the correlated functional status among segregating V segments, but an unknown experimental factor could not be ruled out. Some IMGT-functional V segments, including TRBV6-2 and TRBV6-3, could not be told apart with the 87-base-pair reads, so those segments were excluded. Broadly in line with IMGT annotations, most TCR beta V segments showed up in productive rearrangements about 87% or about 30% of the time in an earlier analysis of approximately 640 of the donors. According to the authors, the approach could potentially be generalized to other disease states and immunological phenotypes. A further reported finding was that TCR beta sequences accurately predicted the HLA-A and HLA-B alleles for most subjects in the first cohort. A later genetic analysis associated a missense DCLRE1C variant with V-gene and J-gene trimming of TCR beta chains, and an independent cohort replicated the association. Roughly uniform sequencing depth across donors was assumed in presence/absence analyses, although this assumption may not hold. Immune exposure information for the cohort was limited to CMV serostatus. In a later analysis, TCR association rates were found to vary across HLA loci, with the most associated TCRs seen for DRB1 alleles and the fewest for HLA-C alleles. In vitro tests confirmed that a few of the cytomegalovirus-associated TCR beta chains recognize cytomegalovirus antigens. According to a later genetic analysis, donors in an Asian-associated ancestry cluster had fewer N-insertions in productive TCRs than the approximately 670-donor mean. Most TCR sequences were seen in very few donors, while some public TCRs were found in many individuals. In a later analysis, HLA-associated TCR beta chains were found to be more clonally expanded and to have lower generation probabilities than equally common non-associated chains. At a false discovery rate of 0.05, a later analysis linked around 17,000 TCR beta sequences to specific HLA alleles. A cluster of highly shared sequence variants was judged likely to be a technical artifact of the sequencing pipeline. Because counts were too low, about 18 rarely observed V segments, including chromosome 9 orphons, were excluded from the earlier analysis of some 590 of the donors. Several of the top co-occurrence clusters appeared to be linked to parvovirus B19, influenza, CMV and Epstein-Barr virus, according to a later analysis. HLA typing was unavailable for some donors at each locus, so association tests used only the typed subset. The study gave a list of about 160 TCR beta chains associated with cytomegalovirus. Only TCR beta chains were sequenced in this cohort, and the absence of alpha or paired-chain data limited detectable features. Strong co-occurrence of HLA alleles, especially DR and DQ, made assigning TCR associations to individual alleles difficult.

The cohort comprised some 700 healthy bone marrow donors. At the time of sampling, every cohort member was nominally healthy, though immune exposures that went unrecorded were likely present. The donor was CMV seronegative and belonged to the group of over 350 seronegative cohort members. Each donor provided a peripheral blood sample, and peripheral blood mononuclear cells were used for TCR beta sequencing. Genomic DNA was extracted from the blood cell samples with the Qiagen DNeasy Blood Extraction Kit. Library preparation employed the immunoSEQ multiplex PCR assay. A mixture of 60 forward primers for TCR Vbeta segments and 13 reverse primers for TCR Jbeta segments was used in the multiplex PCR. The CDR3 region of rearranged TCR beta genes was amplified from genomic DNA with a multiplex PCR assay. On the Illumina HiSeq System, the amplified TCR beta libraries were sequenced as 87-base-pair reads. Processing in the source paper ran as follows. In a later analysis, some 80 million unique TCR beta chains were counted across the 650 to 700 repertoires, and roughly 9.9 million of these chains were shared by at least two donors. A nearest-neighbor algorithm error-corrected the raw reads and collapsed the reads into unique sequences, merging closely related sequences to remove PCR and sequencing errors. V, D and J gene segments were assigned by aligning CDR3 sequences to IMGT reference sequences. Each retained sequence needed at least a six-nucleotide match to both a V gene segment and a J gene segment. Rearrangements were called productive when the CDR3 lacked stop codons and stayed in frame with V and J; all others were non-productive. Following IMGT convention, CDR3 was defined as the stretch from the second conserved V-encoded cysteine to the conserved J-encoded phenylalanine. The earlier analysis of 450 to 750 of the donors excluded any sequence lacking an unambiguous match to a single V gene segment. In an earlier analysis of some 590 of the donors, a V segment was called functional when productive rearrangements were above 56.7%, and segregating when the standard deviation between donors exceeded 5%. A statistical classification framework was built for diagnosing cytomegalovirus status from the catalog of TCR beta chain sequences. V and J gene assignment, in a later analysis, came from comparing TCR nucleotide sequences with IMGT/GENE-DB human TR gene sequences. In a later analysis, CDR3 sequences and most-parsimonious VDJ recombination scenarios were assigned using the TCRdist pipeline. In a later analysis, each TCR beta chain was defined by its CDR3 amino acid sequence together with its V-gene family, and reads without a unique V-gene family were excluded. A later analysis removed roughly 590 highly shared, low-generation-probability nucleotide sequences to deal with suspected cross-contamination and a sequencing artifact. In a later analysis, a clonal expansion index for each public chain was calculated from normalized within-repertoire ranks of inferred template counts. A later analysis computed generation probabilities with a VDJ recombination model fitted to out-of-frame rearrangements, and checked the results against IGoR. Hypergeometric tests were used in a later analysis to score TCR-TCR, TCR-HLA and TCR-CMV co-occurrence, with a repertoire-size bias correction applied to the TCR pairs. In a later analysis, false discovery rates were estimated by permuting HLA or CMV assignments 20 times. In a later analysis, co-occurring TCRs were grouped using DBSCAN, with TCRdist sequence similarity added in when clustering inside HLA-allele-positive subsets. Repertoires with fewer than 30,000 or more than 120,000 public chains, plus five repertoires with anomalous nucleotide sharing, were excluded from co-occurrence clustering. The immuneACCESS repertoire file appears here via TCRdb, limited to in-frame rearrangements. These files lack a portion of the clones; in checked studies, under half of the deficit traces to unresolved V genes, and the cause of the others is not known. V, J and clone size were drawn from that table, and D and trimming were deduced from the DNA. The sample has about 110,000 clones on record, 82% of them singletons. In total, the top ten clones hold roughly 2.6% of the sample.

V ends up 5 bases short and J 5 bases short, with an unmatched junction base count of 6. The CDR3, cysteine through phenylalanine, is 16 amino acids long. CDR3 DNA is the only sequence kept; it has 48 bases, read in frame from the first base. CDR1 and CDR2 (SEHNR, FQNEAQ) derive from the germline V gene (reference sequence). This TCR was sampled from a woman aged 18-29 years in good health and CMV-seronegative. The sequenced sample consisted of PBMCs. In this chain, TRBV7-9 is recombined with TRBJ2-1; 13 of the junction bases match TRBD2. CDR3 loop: CASSRTSGSWDNEQFF. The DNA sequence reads TGTGCCAGCAGCCGGACTAGCGGGAGCTGGGACAATGAGCAGTTCTTC. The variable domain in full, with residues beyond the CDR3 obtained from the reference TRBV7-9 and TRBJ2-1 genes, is DTGVSQNPRHKITKRGQNVTFRCDPISEHNRLYWYRQTLGQGPEFLTYFQNEAQLEKSRLLSDRFSAERPKGSFSTLEIQRTEQGDSAMYLCASSRTSGSWDNEQFFGPGTRLTVL.